This paragraph covers one TCR beta chain sequence. This entry comes from a study of blood T cell repertoires in COVID-19. Original data processing: For nucleated cells, counts were estimated from reference gene primer amplification. The data were produced by immunoSEQ multiplex PCR, yet TCRdb's version contains in-frame clones alone and is incomplete. That table gives V, J and clone size, and the DNA gave D and trimming. The sample yields around 150,000 clones, roughly 79% seen once. The CDR3 extends over 19 amino acids. Trimming cost V 4 bases and J 2 bases; bases outside gene matches: 19. CDR1 and CDR2 from the germline V gene are SGHRS and YFSETQ.

This clonotype was sampled from an elderly woman with acute or convalescent COVID-19. The J gene is TRBJ2-7, the V gene TRBV5-1; 9 bases match TRBD2. The sequenced material came from peripheral blood. This CDR3 reads CASSASGTSLPMQAYEQYF. The CDR3 DNA follows: TGCGCCAGCAGCGCTTCCGGGACTAGCCTTCCTATGCAAGCCTACGAGCAGTACTTC.